The present T cell receptor beta chain was sequenced within a study of blood T cell repertoires in COVID-19. The sample holds one count of this clone. The table came from immunoSEQ multiplex PCR; TCRdb's copy has only in-frame clones and leaves some out. The table lists about 170,000 clones, about 88% of them singletons, with around 1.9% in the top ten. The germline V and J ends were trimmed by 7 bases and 4 bases, with 11 bases remaining between them. The CDR3 totals 12 residues. Germline-derived CDR1 and CDR2 are SGHRS and YFSETQ. This chain links TRBV5-1 with TRBJ1-2, with D possibly being TRBD1 (6 bases). Source material: peripheral blood. This TCR derives from a man aged 50 to 60 who had recovered from COVID-19. CDR3 sequence: CASHLQGYGYTF. The CDR3 DNA sequence: TGCGCCAGCCATTTACAGGGCTATGGCTACACCTTC.